This record concerns one TCR beta chain sequence. Its target is not known. The sample comes from a study of T-cell memory formation after mild COVID-19. Study results and caveats: CD4+ clones that contracted lay mainly in CM and EM; CD8+ ones lay in EMRA. Clones that got smaller from day 15 to 85 had even CD4/CD8, while clones growing later tipped toward CD4+.

Germline assignment: CDR1 SGHVS and CDR2 FNYEAQ. V was clipped by 3 bases and J by 4 bases; unmatched bases: 2. The CDR3 contains 14 residues. TCRdb called the 5' RACE reads again in MiXCR, with one record for every CDR3 protein. The data contain 200,000 to 300,000 distinct CDR3 sequences, over 15% of them singletons. The receptor's source is a man between 18 and 29 years old who had mild COVID-19 (a few samples of this study predate the infection). Cell type and time point are not known. The J gene is TRBJ1-4, the V gene TRBV7-6; TRBD1 matches at 7 bases. The sequencing sample was made of PBMCs or a T cell subset sorted from them (not recorded which). CDR3 protein: CASSLGQNNEKLFF. CDR3 nucleotides: TGTGCCAGCAGCTTGGGACAGAATAATGAAAAACTGTTTTTT. The full variable domain, completed using reference TRBV7-6 and TRBJ1-4, is GAGVSQSPRYKVTKRGQDVALRCDPISGHVSLYWYRQALGQGPEFLTYFNYEAQQDKSGLPNDRFSAERPEGSISTLTIQRTEQRDSAMYRCASSLGQNNEKLFFGSGTQLSVL.